Listed below are T cell receptor beta chains from one sample, sequenced in a study of shared clonotypes between healthy human individuals. Assay: immunoSEQ multiplex PCR; the TCRdb copy retains only in-frame clones and omits some. The sample records under 650,000 clones, less than 96% being singletons. Material: naive CD4+ T cells sorted from blood. The receptors come from a woman in her 30s in good health. Both conserved end residues are trimmed from each CDR3. The order of the fields is V gene, D gene, CDR3 protein. D genes are given only for firm matches.

v_call: TRBV29-1
d_call: TRBD1
cdr3_aa: SVVDRGYEQY

v_call: TRBV5-1
d_call: NA
cdr3_aa: ASSLGRPPRDGYT

v_call: TRBV6-5
d_call: NA
cdr3_aa: ASSNNQGTGELF

v_call: TRBV19
d_call: TRBD2
cdr3_aa: ASSEGTLAGVLNEQF

v_call: TRBV19
d_call: NA
cdr3_aa: ASMATQTYEQY

v_call: TRBV19
d_call: TRBD2
cdr3_aa: ASRTRGGFEGYEQY

v_call: TRBV5-1
d_call: NA
cdr3_aa: ASSLAWGREVQY

v_call: TRBV28
d_call: TRBD1
cdr3_aa: ASSSPGQGVGETQY

v_call: TRBV29-1
d_call: NA
cdr3_aa: SVSRVPYEQY

v_call: TRBV19
d_call: NA
cdr3_aa: ASSLEIGTSYEQY

v_call: TRBV9
d_call: NA
cdr3_aa: ASSVQGFLSGNTIY

v_call: TRBV7-8
d_call: TRBD2
cdr3_aa: ASSPRGTSGEETQY

v_call: TRBV29-1
d_call: TRBD2
cdr3_aa: SVGLAGMSYEQY

v_call: TRBV28
d_call: NA
cdr3_aa: ASSWNGGATNEKLF

v_call: TRBV7-3
d_call: TRBD1
cdr3_aa: ASSPAGQGVAGTGELF

v_call: TRBV2
d_call: TRBD2
cdr3_aa: ASRGLTLDTQY

v_call: TRBV18
d_call: NA
cdr3_aa: ASSSLNEQF

v_call: TRBV19
d_call: NA
cdr3_aa: ASSIFSGHAFGEQY

v_call: TRBV6-5
d_call: TRBD2
cdr3_aa: ASSGILAGETQY

v_call: TRBV9
d_call: NA
cdr3_aa: ASSPSGHDEQY

v_call: TRBV28
d_call: NA
cdr3_aa: ASSAGWGEAF

v_call: TRBV28
d_call: NA
cdr3_aa: ASSRTPGRRY

v_call: TRBV28
d_call: TRBD1
cdr3_aa: ASSTGGAPNYGYT

v_call: TRBV28
d_call: NA
cdr3_aa: ASRNRLTGQPQH

v_call: TRBV5-4
d_call: NA
cdr3_aa: ASSLFPRTEQETQY

v_call: TRBV29-1
d_call: NA
cdr3_aa: SVEVRAGANVLT

v_call: TRBV28
d_call: TRBD2
cdr3_aa: ASGTSGRTDTQY

v_call: TRBV7-9
d_call: TRBD1
cdr3_aa: ASSLRTGSYGYT

v_call: TRBV11-2
d_call: TRBD1
cdr3_aa: ASSLGQGIYGYT

v_call: TRBV10-2
d_call: NA
cdr3_aa: ASSEPLLSYEQY

v_call: TRBV7-2
d_call: TRBD2
cdr3_aa: ASSLSREVYEQY

v_call: TRBV6-6
d_call: TRBD1
cdr3_aa: ASSADRGRYGYT

v_call: TRBV7-9
d_call: NA
cdr3_aa: ASSLGLNEQF

v_call: TRBV6-6
d_call: TRBD1
cdr3_aa: ASRRDRADGYT

v_call: TRBV4-1
d_call: TRBD2
cdr3_aa: ASSQGLAGPPYAEQF

v_call: TRBV19
d_call: NA
cdr3_aa: ASRTKNRVSTDTQY

v_call: TRBV19
d_call: TRBD1
cdr3_aa: ASTGDRGRGRNEQF

v_call: TRBV1
d_call: NA
cdr3_aa: TSSQETGGYEQY

v_call: TRBV5-4
d_call: TRBD2
cdr3_aa: ASSLAGEYNEQF

v_call: TRBV28
d_call: NA
cdr3_aa: ASSYRGNQPQH

v_call: TRBV5-1
d_call: NA
cdr3_aa: ASSLGTGEQY

v_call: TRBV15
d_call: NA
cdr3_aa: ATSRDLTAGNSPLH

v_call: TRBV13
d_call: TRBD2
cdr3_aa: ASNSGREGQLAKNIQY

v_call: TRBV11-2
d_call: NA
cdr3_aa: ASSTTPAPNEQF

v_call: TRBV5-1
d_call: TRBD2
cdr3_aa: ASSLQPGGASGRSEQY

v_call: TRBV7-9
d_call: NA
cdr3_aa: ASSLLGPGDLGYT

v_call: TRBV7-9
d_call: NA
cdr3_aa: ASSPGGVQPQH

v_call: TRBV29-1
d_call: NA
cdr3_aa: SVGPLSTDTQY

v_call: TRBV10-1
d_call: NA
cdr3_aa: ARRSKVYLLGYT

v_call: TRBV5-8
d_call: NA
cdr3_aa: ASTVPQLQETQY

v_call: TRBV2
d_call: NA
cdr3_aa: ASSEARQNEQF

v_call: TRBV9
d_call: TRBD2
cdr3_aa: ASLSRAGGRADTQY

v_call: TRBV27
d_call: TRBD1
cdr3_aa: ASSSLLGTGVSTQY

v_call: TRBV30
d_call: TRBD1
cdr3_aa: AWRGAQTGWKGYT

v_call: TRBV28
d_call: NA
cdr3_aa: ASSPPVDEQF

v_call: TRBV28
d_call: NA
cdr3_aa: ASTAPGNQPQH

v_call: TRBV19
d_call: NA
cdr3_aa: ASNHRDTENTEAF

v_call: TRBV28
d_call: TRBD2
cdr3_aa: ASRIAGSNTGELF

v_call: TRBV2
d_call: NA
cdr3_aa: ASSSRGRSNQPQH